The clone carrying this TCR beta chain showed up just a few times. The data belong to a study of cytomegalovirus exposure and HLA in healthy donors. CDR1 and CDR2 from the germline V gene are SGHAT and FQDESV (reference sequence). The CDR3 is 14 amino acids. The V gene lost 0 bases and the J gene lost 6 bases, with 8 bases spanning the gap. PCR primers comprised 60 Vbeta and 13 Jbeta primers. Data came from immunoSEQ multiplex PCR; TCRdb stores just in-frame clones and leaves some out. The sample contains 150,000 to 200,000 clones, approximately 71% of which appear only once. The chain has TRBV11-1 and TRBJ2-2, with a possible D match to TRBD2 (5 bases). This receptor was taken from a man aged 45-65 years in good health and CMV-seronegative. The sequenced material came from PBMCs. In DNA, the CDR3 is TGTGCCAGCAGCTTAGCAGACGGGGCCGGGGAGCTGTTTTTT. Translated: CASSLADGAGELFF.